This entry lists 8 T cell receptor beta chains sequenced from one sample in a study of response to subunit inactivated influenza vaccine. TCRdb passed the RT-PCR reads through MiXCR, listing each CDR3 protein once. The table shows about 570,000 distinct CDR3 sequences, with about 10% occurring only once. The same data also contributed to another study, on T cells expressing NK-cell markers. From that second work: Production of TCR beta cDNA relied on 5'RACE template switching with UMIs.

Sequencing used PBMCs from blood, obtained on the day of vaccination. These receptor sequences come from a man aged 45-65 years who received an inactivated influenza vaccine.

In DNA, the CDR3 is TGTGCCAGCAGGGGACTGACAGGGAAAGATACGCAGTATTTT. This translates into CASRGLTGKDTQYF. This chain joins TRBV7-2 and TRBJ2-3; perhaps TRBD1 as D (7 bases). Germline values: CDR1 SGHTA, CDR2 FQGNSA. This CDR3 is built from 14 residues. Trimming left V 6 bases short and J 5 bases short, with 15 bases between.

This clonotype was found a few times. This chain joins TRBV27 and TRBJ2-3; D possibly matches TRBD1 or TRBD2 (5 bases each). This CDR3 comprises 16 residues. Trimming took off 2 bases at V and 2 bases at J, with 14 bases between the two ends. Looked up from germline, CDR1 is MNHEY and CDR2 is SMNVEV (reference sequence). CDR3 DNA: TGTGCCAGCAGTTTAATCTTCGGGGACCTCACAGATACGCAGTATTTT. Protein product: CASSLIFGDLTDTQYF.

This clonotype was observed many times. This chain connects TRBV5-1 to TRBJ1-6; 7 bases are a match to TRBD1. There are 14 residues in the CDR3. Germline-derived CDR1 and CDR2 are SGHRS and YFSETQ. Losses at the gene ends were 5 bases for V and 9 bases for J; bases not matched to a gene: 8. The CDR3 here is CASSLTGEGSPLHF. The CDR3 DNA is TGCGCCAGCAGTTTAACAGGGGAAGGTTCACCCCTCCACTTT.

J is TRBJ1-2 and V is TRBV9, with 7 positions matching TRBD1. With V trimmed by 3 bases and J by 3 bases, 14 bases remained unmatched. The CDR3 extends over 17 amino acids. Germline V gene data show CDR1 as SGDLS and CDR2 as YYNGEE. CDR3 nucleotides: TGTGCCAGCAGCGGGGGACAGTTCCCCACCTCCGACTATGGCTACACCTTC. Amino acid sequence: CASSGGQFPTSDYGYTF.

This clonotype was seen only a few times. The CDR3 protein is CASSQDQPLYGYTF. The CDR3 nucleotides read TGTGCCAGCAGCCAAGATCAACCGCTCTATGGCTACACCTTC. The chain couples TRBV4-2 to TRBJ1-2, with D unclear. Between the trimmed V and J ends, which lost 0 bases and 4 bases, there was a span of 9 bases. Germline V gene lookup returns CDR1 LGHNA and CDR2 YNFKEQ. This CDR3 is built from 14 residues.

The chain uses TRBV5-1 and TRBJ2-1; D gene unclear. The CDR3 is made up of 16 amino acids. The germline V gene has CDR1 SGHRS and CDR2 YFSETQ. Trimming pared 0 bases from V and 2 bases from J, leaving 12 bases between. This CDR3 is CASSLGGQLTYNEQFF. The CDR3 bases are TGCGCCAGCAGCTTGGGAGGTCAGTTAACCTACAATGAGCAGTTCTTC.

This rearrangement joins TRBV4-2 to TRBJ2-1, with 12 bases identical to TRBD2. Germline V gene data show CDR1 as LGHNA and CDR2 as YNFKEQ. The CDR3 has 21 amino acids. Trimming at V came to 3 bases and at J to 7 bases, leaving 22 bases not matched to a gene. The CDR3 spells CASSHQDERTSGRPQRNEQFF. In nucleotides, the CDR3 is TGTGCCAGCAGCCATCAAGATGAGAGAACTAGCGGGAGGCCCCAGCGGAATGAGCAGTTCTTC.

This clonotype turned up a few times. V and J are TRBV7-2 and TRBJ2-4; 7 bases fit TRBD2. The ends lost 3 bases at V and 3 bases at J; junction bases unmatched: 8. There are 16 residues in the CDR3. CDR1 SGHTA and CDR2 FQGNSA come from the germline V gene. CDR3 protein: CASSFDVWEGKNIQYF. CDR3 DNA sequence: TGTGCCAGCAGCTTTGACGTGTGGGAGGGCAAAAACATTCAGTACTTC.